What follows are 11 T cell receptor beta chains derived from one specimen sequenced in a study of blood T cells in healthy people across ages. Together with a sample-barcoded 5' primer, a J-beta primer mix was included in a second PCR lasting about 7 to 12 cycles. TCRdb called the 5' RACE reads again in MiXCR, with one record for every CDR3 protein. Among about a million distinct CDR3 sequences listed, around two fifths were seen once. Sequenced material: blood. These receptors were collected from a man aged 18 to 29 in good health.

This clonotype was seen a handful of times. This chain connects TRBV7-8 to TRBJ1-1; 9 positions match TRBD1. Germline CDR1 and CDR2: SGHVS and FQNEAQ. The CDR3 is 17 amino acids. The V and J ends lost 5 bases and 0 bases, in that order; junction bases with no gene match: 10. The CDR3 DNA follows: TGTGCCAGCAGCGTTAGTACAGGGGGCCGCATGAACACTGAAGCTTTCTTT. It specifies CASSVSTGGRMNTEAFF.

In its sample, this clonotype was seen many times. V and J are TRBV6-5 and TRBJ2-7; 7 bases match TRBD2. The CDR3 loop spans 16 amino acids. CDR1 MNHEY and CDR2 SVGAGI come from the germline V gene. V lost 8 bases, J lost 2 bases, and 15 bases stayed unmatched. Written as DNA, the CDR3 is TGTGCCAGCGGTGGGAGGGAGCTCTCTCCTCCCTACGAGCAGTACTTC. It translates to CASGGRELSPPYEQYF.

This clonotype has at least ten counts. This sequence joins TRBV6-5 and TRBJ1-5; no clear D gene. V lost 6 bases to trimming and J lost 0 bases, with 6 bases between them. This CDR3 is built from 13 residues. CDR1 MNHEY and CDR2 SVGAGI come from the germline V gene. CDR3 DNA sequence: TGTGCCAGCAGGACCGATAGCAATCAGCCCCAGCATTTT. Protein product: CASRTDSNQPQHF.

CDR3 region: CASSVGGSGANVLTF. CDR3 nucleotide sequence: TGTGCCAGCAGCGTAGGAGGTTCTGGGGCCAACGTCCTGACTTTC. The chain has TRBV9 and TRBJ2-6; no clear D gene. The ends were cut back, 0 bases at V and 1 base at J, with 5 bases in the middle. The CDR3 runs to 15 residues. Germline V gene data show CDR1 as SGDLS and CDR2 as YYNGEE.

The sample holds a few counts of this clonotype. The rearrangement uses TRBV4-1 and TRBJ1-2; no clear D gene. This CDR3 has 15 amino acids. Germline values: CDR1 MGHRA, CDR2 YSYEKL. Between the trimmed V and J ends, which lost 1 base and 2 bases, there was a span of 11 bases. CDR3 sequence: CASSQAAGGNYGYTF. The CDR3 bases are TGCGCCAGCAGCCAAGCCGCCGGCGGCAACTATGGCTACACCTTC.

The CDR3 loop reads CSARADRGTATEAFF. Here the CDR3 DNA reads TGCAGTGCTAGGGCAGACAGGGGGACAGCAACTGAAGCTTTCTTT. This rearrangement joins TRBV20-1 to TRBJ1-1; TRBD1 aligns across 9 bases. Trimming at V came to 3 bases and at J to 5 bases, leaving 10 bases not matched to a gene. CDR3 length: 15 residues. Germline CDR1 reads DFQATT; CDR2 reads SNEGSKA (reference sequence).

The rearrangement links TRBV2 to TRBJ2-5; 8 nucleotides align to TRBD1. The CDR3 contains 15 residues. After removal of 6 bases from V and 5 bases from J, the junction contained 11 bases not matched to a gene. The germline gives CDR1 SNHLY, CDR2 FYNNEI. CDR3 nucleotide sequence: TGTGCCAGCAGCGAAAGGACAGGGACGGGGGAGACCCAGTACTTC. It translates to CASSERTGTGETQYF.

This sequence joins TRBV7-2 and TRBJ1-3, with 8 nucleotides matching TRBD1. CDR1 is SGHTA and CDR2 is FQGNSA in the germline V gene. With 4 bases clipped from V and 0 bases from J, the junction kept 5 bases outside the gene matches. This CDR3 comprises 16 residues. The CDR3 DNA follows: TGTGCCAGCAGCTCGGGACAGGCCTACTCTGGAAACACCATATATTTT. Translation gives CASSSGQAYSGNTIYF.

V gene TRBV5-1 combines with J gene TRBJ2-3; 8 nucleotides line up with TRBD1. Germline CDR1 reads SGHRS; CDR2 reads YFSETQ. V dropped 4 bases and J dropped 4; count of bases not matched to a gene: 5. This CDR3 is built from 14 residues. The CDR3 protein is CASSTGQGADTQYF. The CDR3 DNA sequence: TGCGCCAGCAGCACCGGACAGGGCGCAGATACGCAGTATTTT.

This clonotype has only one observation. A much larger clonotype is one base distant, so this may be a read error. The chain is built from TRBV4-3 and TRBJ2-5; D ambiguous. Germline lookup yields CDR1 LGHNA and CDR2 YSLEER. This CDR3 region has 14 residues. The ends were cut back, 0 bases at V and 11 bases at J, with 16 bases in the middle. The CDR3 loop reads CASSQDRVRNEQYF. The CDR3 DNA is TGCGCCAGCAGCCAAGATCGGGTAAGAAATGAGCAGTACTTC.

The CDR3 spells CATSKGTGDSNQPQHF. DNA of the CDR3: TGTGCCACCAGCAAGGGGACAGGGGATAGCAATCAGCCCCAGCATTTT. V gene TRBV15 combines with J gene TRBJ1-5, with 10 nucleotides matching TRBD1. The CDR3 length is 16 residues. Germline V CDR1 and CDR2: LNHNV, YYDKDF (reference sequence). The V gene end was trimmed by 4 bases and the J gene end by 0 bases; junction bases not matched to a gene: 3.